This TCR beta chain derives from a study of neurological immune-mediated disorders. The team produced cDNA through 5'RACE using 10-nucleotide random UMIs. From the 5' RACE reads, TCRdb called clonotypes with MiXCR, one entry per CDR3 protein. The sample consists of approximately 70,000 distinct CDR3 sequences, 4.8% of them appearing once. Study results and limitations: There were no CDR3 amino acid sequences shared by expanded clones across subjects, a result suggesting private repertoires in all groups. The most TCR clonal expansion was seen in HTLV-1-associated myelopathy, whereas the least was seen in multiple sclerosis, below the level in healthy controls. Repertoires from 18 of 34 multiple sclerosis patients grouped phylogenetically into a related-CDR3 cluster, suggesting a possible signature.

This clonotype has a count of ten or more. What it recognizes is unknown. The CDR3 contains 14 residues. V dropped 4 bases and J dropped 5; count of bases not matched to a gene: 5. Germline V gene lookup returns CDR1 SGHRS and CDR2 YFSETQ. This clonotype originated in a woman in her 70s with multiple sclerosis. The sequencing sample was made of PBMCs. This rearrangement joins TRBV5-1 to TRBJ2-7; 11 nucleotides agree with TRBD1. This CDR3 reads CASSAGQGADEQYF. As DNA, the CDR3 is TGCGCCAGCAGCGCCGGACAGGGGGCCGACGAGCAGTACTTC.